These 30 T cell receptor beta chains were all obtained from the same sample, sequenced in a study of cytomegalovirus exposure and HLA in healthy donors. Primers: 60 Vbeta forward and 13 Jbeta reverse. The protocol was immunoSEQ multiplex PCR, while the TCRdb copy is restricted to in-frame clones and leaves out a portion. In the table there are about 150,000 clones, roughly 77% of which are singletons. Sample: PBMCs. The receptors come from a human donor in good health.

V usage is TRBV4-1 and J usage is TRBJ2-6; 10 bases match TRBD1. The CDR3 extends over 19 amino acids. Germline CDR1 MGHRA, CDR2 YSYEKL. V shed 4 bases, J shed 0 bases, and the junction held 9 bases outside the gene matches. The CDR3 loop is CASSPPTGGAISGANVLTF. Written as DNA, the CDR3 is TGCGCCAGCAGCCCCCCGACAGGGGGCGCCATCTCTGGGGCCAACGTCCTGACTTTC.

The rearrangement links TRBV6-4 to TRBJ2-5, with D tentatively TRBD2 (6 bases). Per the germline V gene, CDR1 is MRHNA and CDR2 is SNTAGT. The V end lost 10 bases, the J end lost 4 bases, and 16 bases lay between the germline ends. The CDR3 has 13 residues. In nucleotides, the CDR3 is TGTGCCACCCGAGGAGGGAATTCAGAGACCCAGTACTTC. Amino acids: CATRGGNSETQYF.

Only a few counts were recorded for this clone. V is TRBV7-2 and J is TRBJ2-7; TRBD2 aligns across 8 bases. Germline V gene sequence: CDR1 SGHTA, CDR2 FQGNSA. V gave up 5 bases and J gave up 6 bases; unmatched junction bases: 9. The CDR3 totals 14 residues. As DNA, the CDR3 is TGTGCCAGCAGCAACAGCGGGGGCCTTTTCGAGCAGTACTTC. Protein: CASSNSGGLFEQYF.

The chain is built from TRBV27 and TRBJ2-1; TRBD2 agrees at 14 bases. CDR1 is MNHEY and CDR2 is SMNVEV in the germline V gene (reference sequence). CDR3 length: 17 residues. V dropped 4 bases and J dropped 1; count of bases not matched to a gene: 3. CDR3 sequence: CASSSGLAGGSYNEQFF. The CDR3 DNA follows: TGTGCCAGCAGTTCAGGACTAGCGGGGGGTTCCTACAATGAGCAGTTCTTC.

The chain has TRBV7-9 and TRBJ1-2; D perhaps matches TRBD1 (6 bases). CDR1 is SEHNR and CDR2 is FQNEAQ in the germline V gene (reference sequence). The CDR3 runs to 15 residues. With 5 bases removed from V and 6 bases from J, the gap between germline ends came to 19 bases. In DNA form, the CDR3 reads TGTGCCAGCAGCCGTCAGAAGGGGGGGAGAGATGGCTACACCTTC. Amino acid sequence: CASSRQKGGRDGYTF.

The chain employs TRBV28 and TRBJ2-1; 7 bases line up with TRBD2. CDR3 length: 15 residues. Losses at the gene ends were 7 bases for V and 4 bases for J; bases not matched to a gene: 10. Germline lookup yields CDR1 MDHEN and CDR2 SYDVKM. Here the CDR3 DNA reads TGTGCCAGCAAGCCCCGGGCGGGAGCGTACAATGAGCAGTTCTTC. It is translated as CASKPRAGAYNEQFF.

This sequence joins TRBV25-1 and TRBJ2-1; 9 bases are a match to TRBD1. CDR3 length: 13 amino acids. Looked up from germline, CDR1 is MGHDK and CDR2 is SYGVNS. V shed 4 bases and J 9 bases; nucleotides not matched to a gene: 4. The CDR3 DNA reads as TGTGCCAGCAGTGGGGGACAGGGCAGTGAGCAGTTCTTC. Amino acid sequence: CASSGGQGSEQFF.

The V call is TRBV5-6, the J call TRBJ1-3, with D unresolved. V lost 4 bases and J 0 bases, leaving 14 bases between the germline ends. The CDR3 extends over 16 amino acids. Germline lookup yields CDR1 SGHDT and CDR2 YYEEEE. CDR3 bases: TGTGCCAGCAGCATACTTACGGGGAACTCTGGAAACACCATATATTTT. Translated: CASSILTGNSGNTIYF.

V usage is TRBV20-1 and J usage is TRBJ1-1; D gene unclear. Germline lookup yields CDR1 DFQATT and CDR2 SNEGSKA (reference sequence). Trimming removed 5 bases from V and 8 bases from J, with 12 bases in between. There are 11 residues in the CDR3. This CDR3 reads CSAFEYREAFF. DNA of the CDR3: TGCAGTGCTTTTGAGTATCGGGAAGCTTTCTTT.

The CDR3 DNA is TGTGCCAGCAGCTCCCAGGCCTCGGGCGGGAGGTTTGCGGAGACCCAGTACTTC. Residues: CASSSQASGGRFAETQYF. The J gene is TRBJ2-5, the V gene TRBV7-2; 8 positions match TRBD2. V was clipped by 4 bases and J by 5 bases; unmatched bases: 18. CDR1 and CDR2 (germline): SGHTA, FQGNSA. The CDR3 runs 18 residues.

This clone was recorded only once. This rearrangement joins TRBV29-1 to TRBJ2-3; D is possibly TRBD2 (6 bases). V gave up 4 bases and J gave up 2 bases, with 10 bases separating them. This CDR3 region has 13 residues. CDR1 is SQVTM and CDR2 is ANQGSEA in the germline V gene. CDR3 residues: CSVGLANTDTQYF. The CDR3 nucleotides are TGCAGCGTTGGGCTAGCGAACACAGATACGCAGTATTTT.

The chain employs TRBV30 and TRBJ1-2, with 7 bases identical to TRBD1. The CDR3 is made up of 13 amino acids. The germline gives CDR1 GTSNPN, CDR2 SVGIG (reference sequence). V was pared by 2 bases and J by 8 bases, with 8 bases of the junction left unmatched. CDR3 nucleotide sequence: TGTGCCTGGAGTCGACAGGGTAGGGACGGCTACACCTTC. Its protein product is CAWSRQGRDGYTF.

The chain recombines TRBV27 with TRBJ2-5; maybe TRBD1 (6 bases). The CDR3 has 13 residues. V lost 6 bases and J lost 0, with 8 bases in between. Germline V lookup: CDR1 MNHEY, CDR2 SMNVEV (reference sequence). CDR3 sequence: CASRRGYQETQYF. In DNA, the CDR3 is TGTGCCAGCAGAAGGGGGTACCAAGAGACCCAGTACTTC.

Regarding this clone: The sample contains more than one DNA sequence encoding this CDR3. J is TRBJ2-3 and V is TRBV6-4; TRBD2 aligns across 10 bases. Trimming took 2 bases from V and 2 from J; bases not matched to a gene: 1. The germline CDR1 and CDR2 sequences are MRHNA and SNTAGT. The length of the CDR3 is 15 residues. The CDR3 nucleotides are TGTGCCAGCAGTGACAGCGGGAGGGCCACAGATACGCAGTATTTT. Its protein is CASSDSGRATDTQYF.

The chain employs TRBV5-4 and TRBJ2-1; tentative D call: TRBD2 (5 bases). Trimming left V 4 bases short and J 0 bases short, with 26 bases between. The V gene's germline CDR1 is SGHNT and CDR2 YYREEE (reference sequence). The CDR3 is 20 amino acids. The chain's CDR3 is CASSGNQDLDYTSSYNEQFF. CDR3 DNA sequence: TGTGCCAGCAGCGGAAACCAGGACCTCGACTACACCAGCTCCTACAATGAGCAGTTCTTC.

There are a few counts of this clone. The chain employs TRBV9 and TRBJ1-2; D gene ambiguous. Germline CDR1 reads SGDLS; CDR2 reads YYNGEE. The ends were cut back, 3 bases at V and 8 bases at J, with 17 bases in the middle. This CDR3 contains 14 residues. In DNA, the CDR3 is TGTGCCAGCAGCGGACTACAGAGTTCTAAGGGCTACACCTTC. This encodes CASSGLQSSKGYTF.

For the CDR3, the DNA is TGTGCCAGCACGACAGGGTGGGGCAATCAGCCCCAGCATTTT. Its protein product is CASTTGWGNQPQHF. This chain connects TRBV27 to TRBJ1-5; TRBD1 matches at 7 bases. CDR1 MNHEY and CDR2 SMNVEV come from the germline V gene (reference sequence). The V gene end was trimmed by 7 bases and the J gene end by 2 bases; junction bases not matched to a gene: 5. The CDR3 consists of 14 residues.

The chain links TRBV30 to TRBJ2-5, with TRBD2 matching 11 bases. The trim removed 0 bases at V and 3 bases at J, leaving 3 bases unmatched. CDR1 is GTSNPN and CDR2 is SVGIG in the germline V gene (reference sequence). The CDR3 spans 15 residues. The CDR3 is CAWSVPLAGEETQYF. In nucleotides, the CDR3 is TGTGCCTGGAGTGTCCCACTAGCGGGGGAAGAGACCCAGTACTTC. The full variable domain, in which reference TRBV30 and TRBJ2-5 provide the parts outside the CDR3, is SQTIHQWPATLVQPVGSPLSLECTVEGTSNPNLYWYRQAAGRGLQLLFYSVGIGQISSEVPQNLSASRPQDRQFILSSKKLLLSDSGFYLCAWSVPLAGEETQYFGPGTRLLVL.

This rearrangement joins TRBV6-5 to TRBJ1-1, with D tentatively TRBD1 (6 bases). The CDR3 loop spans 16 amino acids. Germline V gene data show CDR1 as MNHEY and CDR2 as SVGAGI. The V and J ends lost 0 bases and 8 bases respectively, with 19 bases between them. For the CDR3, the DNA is TGTGCCAGCAGTTACTCGAACAGGGTCGGTGTGGGAGAAGCTTTCTTT. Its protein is CASSYSNRVGVGEAFF.

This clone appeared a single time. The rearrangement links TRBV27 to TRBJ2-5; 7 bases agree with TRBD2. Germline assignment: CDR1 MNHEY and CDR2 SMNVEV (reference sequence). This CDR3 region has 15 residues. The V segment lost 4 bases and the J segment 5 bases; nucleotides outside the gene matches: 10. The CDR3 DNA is TGTGCCAGCAGTTCCAGGACTAGAGGAGAGGAGACCCAGTACTTC. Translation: CASSSRTRGEETQYF.

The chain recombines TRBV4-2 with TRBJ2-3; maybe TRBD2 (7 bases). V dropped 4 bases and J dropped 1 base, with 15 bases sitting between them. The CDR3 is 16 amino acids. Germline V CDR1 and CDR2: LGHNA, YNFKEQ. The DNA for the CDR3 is TGTGCCAGCAGCCTGGGGGGGGCAGGCGGCACAGATACGCAGTATTTT. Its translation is CASSLGGAGGTDTQYF.

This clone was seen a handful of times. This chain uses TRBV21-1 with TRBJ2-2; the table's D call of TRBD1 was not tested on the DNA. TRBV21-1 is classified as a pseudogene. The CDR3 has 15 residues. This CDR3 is CASSKRQGRTGELFF. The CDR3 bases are TGTGCCAGCAGCAAGAGGCAGGGAAGGACCGGGGAGCTGTTTTTT.

The CDR3 bases are TGCGCCAGCAGCCGGACTCTAGCGGGGGAGACCCAGTACTTC. It encodes CASSRTLAGETQYF. The chain recombines TRBV4-1 with TRBJ2-5, with 9 nucleotides matching TRBD2. Per germline, CDR1 MGHRA and CDR2 YSYEKL. The CDR3 has 14 residues. The junction had 5 bases not matched to a gene; V was cut back by 4 bases and J by 5 bases.

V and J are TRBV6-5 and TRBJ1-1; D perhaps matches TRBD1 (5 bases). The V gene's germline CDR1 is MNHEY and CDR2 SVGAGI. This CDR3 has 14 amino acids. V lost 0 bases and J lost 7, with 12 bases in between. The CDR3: CASSYSTVSGEAFF. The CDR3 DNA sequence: TGTGCCAGCAGTTACTCGACAGTCTCCGGTGAAGCTTTCTTT.

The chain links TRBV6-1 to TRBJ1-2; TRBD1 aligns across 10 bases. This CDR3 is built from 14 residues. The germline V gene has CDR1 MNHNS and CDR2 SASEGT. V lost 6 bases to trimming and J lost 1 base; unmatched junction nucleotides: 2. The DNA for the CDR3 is TGTGCCAGCAGAAGGACAGGGGGTAACTATGGCTACACCTTC. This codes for CASRRTGGNYGYTF.

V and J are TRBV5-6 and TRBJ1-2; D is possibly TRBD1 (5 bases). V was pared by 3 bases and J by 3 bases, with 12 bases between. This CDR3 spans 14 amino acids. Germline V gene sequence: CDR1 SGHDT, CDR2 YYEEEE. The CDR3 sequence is CASSSTRGDYGYTF. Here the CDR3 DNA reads TGTGCCAGCAGCTCAACCCGGGGGGACTATGGCTACACCTTC.

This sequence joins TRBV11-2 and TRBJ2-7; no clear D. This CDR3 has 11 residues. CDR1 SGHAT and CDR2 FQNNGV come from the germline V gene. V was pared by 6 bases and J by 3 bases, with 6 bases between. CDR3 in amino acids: CASRAHYEQYF. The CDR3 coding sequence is TGTGCCAGCAGGGCCCACTACGAGCAGTACTTC.

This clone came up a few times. For the CDR3, the DNA is TGTGCCAGCAGTTACGGTCCGGGACGGAGACTAGTAGCCAAAAACATTCAGTACTTC. Amino acid sequence: CASSYGPGRRLVAKNIQYF. The genes are TRBV2 and TRBJ2-4; perhaps TRBD2 as D (6 bases). The CDR3 length is 19 residues. The germline CDR1 and CDR2 sequences are SNHLY and FYNNEI. V was shortened by 5 bases and J by 0 bases, with 23 bases between the two germline ends.

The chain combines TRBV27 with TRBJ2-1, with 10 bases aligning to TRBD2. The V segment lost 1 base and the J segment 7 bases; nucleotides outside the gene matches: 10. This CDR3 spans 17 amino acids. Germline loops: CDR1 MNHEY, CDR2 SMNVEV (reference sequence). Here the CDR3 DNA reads TGTGCCAGCAGTTTATTACCAAGCGGGAGGGCAATGAATGAGCAGTTCTTC. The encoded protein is CASSLLPSGRAMNEQFF.

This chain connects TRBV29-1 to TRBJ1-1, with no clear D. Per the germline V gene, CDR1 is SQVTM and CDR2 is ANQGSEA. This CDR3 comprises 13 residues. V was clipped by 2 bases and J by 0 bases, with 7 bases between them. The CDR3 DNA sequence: TGCAGCGTTGAAATCGGTATGAACACTGAAGCTTTCTTT. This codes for CSVEIGMNTEAFF.